Listed below are T cell receptor beta chains from one sample, sequenced in a study of cytomegalovirus exposure and HLA in healthy donors. Sequenced by immunoSEQ multiplex PCR; TCRdb stores in-frame clones only, minus some. The sample carries some 99,000 clones, about 74% recorded once. Sequenced material: PBMCs. The receptors were sampled from a female donor in good health and CMV-seronegative. The CDR3 runs from the conserved cysteine through the conserved F or W. The order of the fields is CDR3 length, clone size, V gene, J gene, D gene, CDR3 protein, CDR3 DNA. The D gene is left open where the match is weak. For some rows the clone size is stated as once, few or many, or as a class when expanded; others skip it.

16	-	TRBV27	TRBJ1-1	-	CASSLEGGHMNTEAFF	TGTGCCAGCAGTTTGGAGGGGGGGCATATGAACACTGAAGCTTTCTTT
12	-	TRBV28	TRBJ2-4	TRBD1	CASSRDSSIQYF	TGTGCCAGCAGCCGGGACAGCTCTATTCAGTACTTC
16	few	TRBV28	TRBJ1-6	-	CASSQHGGPYNSPLHF	TGTGCCAGCAGTCAGCACGGGGGTCCCTATAATTCACCCCTCCACTTT
15	-	TRBV6-1	TRBJ2-7	-	CASSASGTLTYEQYF	TGTGCCAGCAGTGCTTCCGGGACACTTACCTACGAGCAGTACTTC
16	-	TRBV4-3	TRBJ1-5	TRBD1	CASSQGWGQGNQPQHF	TGCGCCAGCAGCCAAGGATGGGGACAGGGTAATCAGCCCCAGCATTTT
11	-	TRBV18	TRBJ1-1	-	CASSLTEEAFF	TGTGCCAGCTCACTGACGGAGGAAGCTTTCTTT
18	-	TRBV19	TRBJ1-2	-	CASRAPLLRERGSYGYTF	TGTGCCAGTAGAGCCCCACTCCTCAGGGAACGGGGGTCCTATGGCTACACCTTC
11	-	TRBV9	TRBJ2-5	-	CASSREETQYF	TGTGCCAGCAGCCGCGAGGAGACCCAGTACTTC
17	-	TRBV5-4	TRBJ2-1	TRBD2	CASSSGGSGRLSNEQFF	TGTGCCAGCAGCTCAGGTGGCAGCGGGAGGCTTTCGAATGAGCAGTTCTTC
16	few	TRBV4-3	TRBJ2-7	TRBD1	CASSQSWTGGRYEQYF	TGCGCCAGCAGCCAATCATGGACAGGGGGCAGGTACGAGCAGTACTTC
13	-	TRBV27	TRBJ2-7	TRBD1	CASKPGQGWEQYF	TGTGCCAGCAAACCGGGACAGGGGTGGGAGCAGTACTTC
19	-	TRBV5-1	TRBJ1-6	-	CASSGDRTASSSYNSPLHF	TGCGCCAGCAGCGGAGACAGGACAGCAAGCAGCTCCTATAATTCACCCCTCCACTTT
16	few	TRBV5-8	TRBJ1-5	-	CASSPLEAGPQQPQHF	TGTGCCAGCAGCCCTCTGGAGGCCGGCCCCCAACAGCCCCAGCATTTT
15	-	TRBV5-1	TRBJ1-2	TRBD1	CASSLGTGEIYGYTF	TGCGCCAGCAGCTTGGGGACAGGGGAAATCTATGGCTACACCTTC
18	few	TRBV7-9	TRBJ2-7	-	CASSSDSWTATRLYEQYF	TGTGCCAGCAGCTCAGACTCCTGGACAGCCACGCGCCTCTACGAGCAGTACTTC
11	-	TRBV7-8	TRBJ2-3	-	CASIGGDTQYF	TGTGCCAGCATCGGGGGAGATACGCAGTATTTT
14	-	TRBV27	TRBJ1-1	TRBD1	CASRHGTGYTEAFF	TGTGCCAGCCGCCATGGGACAGGGTACACTGAAGCTTTCTTT
15	few	TRBV18	TRBJ1-5	-	CASSPAGAYNQPQHF	TGTGCCAGCTCACCCGCAGGCGCCTACAATCAGCCCCAGCATTTT
15	once	TRBV7-9	TRBJ2-7	-	CASSPIWDTAYEQYF	TGTGCCAGCAGCCCCATCTGGGACACGGCATACGAGCAGTACTTC
17	once	TRBV4-3	TRBJ2-5	TRBD2	CASSQDWGTSGKETQYF	TGCGCCAGCAGCCAAGATTGGGGGACTAGCGGGAAAGAGACCCAGTACTTC
16	-	TRBV27	TRBJ1-5	TRBD1	CASSRGTGGLNQPQHF	TGTGCCAGCAGTCGGGGGACAGGGGGACTCAATCAGCCCCAGCATTTT
16	-	TRBV27	TRBJ2-7	-	CASSFRYTGLSYEQYF	TGTGCCAGCAGTTTCAGGTATACAGGTTTGAGCTACGAGCAGTACTTC
15	-	TRBV5-1	TRBJ1-6	TRBD1	CASSDPGQQNSPLHF	TGCGCCAGCAGCGACCCGGGACAGCAGAATTCACCCCTCCACTTT
15	-	TRBV10-3	TRBJ2-2	-	CAIRGRTYGAGELFF	TGTGCCATCAGGGGTCGTACTTACGGGGCCGGGGAGCTGTTTTTT
16	-	TRBV4-1	TRBJ2-1	TRBD2	CASSPLAGDPYNEQFF	TGCGCCAGCAGCCCACTAGCGGGGGATCCTTACAATGAGCAGTTCTTC
14	-	TRBV4-2	TRBJ1-2	-	CASSQEYRAYGYTF	TGTGCCAGCAGCCAAGAGTACAGGGCCTATGGCTACACCTTC
12	-	TRBV30	TRBJ2-1	-	CAWTYGHNEQFF	TGTGCCTGGACTTACGGTCACAATGAGCAGTTCTTC
16	-	TRBV7-6	TRBJ1-5	TRBD1	CASSLGTGGSNQPQHF	TGTGCCAGCAGCTTGGGGACAGGGGGGAGCAATCAGCCCCAGCATTTT
15	few	TRBV6-1	TRBJ1-4	-	CASTSGDTSNEKLFF	TGTGCCAGCACCTCAGGGGACACCTCTAATGAAAAACTGTTTTTT
15	-	TRBV7-3	TRBJ2-3	-	CASSLGRRSTDTQYF	TGCGCCAGCAGCTTAGGGAGACGGAGCACAGATACGCAGTATTTT
16	once	TRBV28	TRBJ2-7	TRBD2	CASTSPTPGRGGEQYF	TGTGCCAGCACCTCACCCACCCCAGGGAGGGGCGGCGAGCAGTACTTC
12	few	TRBV11-2	TRBJ2-1	-	CASSRFSNEQFF	TGTGCCAGCAGCCGGTTTAGCAATGAGCAGTTCTTC
15	-	TRBV2	TRBJ1-5	TRBD1	CASKITGGMDQPQHF	TGTGCCAGCAAGATAACAGGGGGTATGGATCAGCCCCAGCATTTT
15	-	TRBV7-2	TRBJ2-2	TRBD1	CASSRGTGYTGELFF	TGTGCCAGCAGCCGAGGGACAGGGTACACCGGGGAGCTGTTTTTT
16	-	TRBV9	TRBJ2-2	TRBD2	CASSPLAGGPTGELFF	TGTGCCAGCAGCCCTTTAGCGGGAGGGCCCACCGGGGAGCTGTTTTTT
15	-	TRBV5-4	TRBJ2-3	TRBD1	CASSLVGQGGDTQYF	TGTGCCAGCAGCTTAGTAGGACAGGGAGGAGATACGCAGTATTTT
15	few	TRBV6-5	TRBJ2-2	-	CASRPPGQDTGELFF	TGTGCCAGCAGACCTCCGGGACAAGACACCGGGGAGCTGTTTTTT
13	few	TRBV5-1	TRBJ2-7	-	CASSPPAAHEQYF	TGCGCCAGCAGCCCACCAGCGGCTCACGAGCAGTACTTC
13	few	TRBV5-6	TRBJ1-1	-	CASTGGMNTEAFF	TGTGCCAGCACAGGAGGTATGAACACTGAAGCTTTCTTT
18	-	TRBV11-2	TRBJ2-1	TRBD2	CASSFRLAGGPTYNEQFF	TGTGCCAGCAGCTTTCGATTAGCGGGAGGGCCCACCTACAATGAGCAGTTCTTC
15	-	TRBV19	TRBJ1-2	-	CASSIVPASGYGYTF	TGTGCCAGTAGTATAGTCCCAGCGTCCGGCTATGGCTACACCTTC
12	-	TRBV5-1	TRBJ1-1	-	CASSSQNTEAFF	TGCGCCAGCAGCTCACAAAACACTGAAGCTTTCTTT
12	few	TRBV29-1	TRBJ1-1	-	CSVLTVNTEAFF	TGCAGCGTTCTTACAGTGAACACTGAAGCTTTCTTT
15	-	TRBV18	TRBJ2-1	-	CASSPSTGYSDEQFF	TGTGCCAGCTCACCTTCAACAGGGTACTCCGATGAGCAGTTCTTC
14	few	TRBV28	TRBJ2-7	-	CASIDRRRSYEQYF	TGTGCCAGCATCGACAGGAGAAGGTCCTACGAGCAGTACTTC
12	-	TRBV6-1	TRBJ2-1	-	CATRKGENEQFF	TGTGCCACCCGTAAGGGGGAGAATGAGCAGTTCTTC
13	-	TRBV19	TRBJ1-1	TRBD1	CASPGQGNTEAFF	TGTGCCAGTCCGGGACAGGGGAACACTGAAGCTTTCTTT
15	-	TRBV6-1	TRBJ2-1	-	CASSERVGSYNEQFF	TGTGCCAGCAGTGAGAGGGTCGGCTCCTACAATGAGCAGTTCTTC
16	once	TRBV4-3	TRBJ1-4	-	CASSQEGSLRFEKLFF	TGCGCCAGCAGCCAAGAGGGCAGCCTTCGATTTGAAAAACTGTTTTTT
15	few	TRBV9	TRBJ2-7	TRBD1	CASSVGGTGPYEQYF	TGTGCCAGCAGCGTAGGAGGGACAGGGCCCTACGAGCAGTACTTC
14	-	TRBV19	TRBJ2-2	-	CASSPGSGTGELFF	TGTGCCAGTAGTCCCGGTTCGGGCACCGGGGAGCTGTTTTTT
16	-	TRBV2	TRBJ2-3	TRBD2	CASSEGLASTQDTQYF	TGTGCCAGCAGTGAGGGACTAGCCTCGACACAAGATACGCAGTATTTT
16	-	TRBV27	TRBJ1-5	-	CASSFPHRDGNQPQHF	TGTGCCAGCAGTTTCCCTCACAGGGATGGCAATCAGCCCCAGCATTTT
14	-	TRBV28	TRBJ1-5	-	CASRSGKGNQPQHF	TGTGCCAGCAGGTCGGGTAAGGGCAATCAGCCCCAGCATTTT
17	-	TRBV5-1	TRBJ1-4	TRBD1	CASSAADHGTGGEKLFF	TGCGCCAGCAGCGCGGCGGACCACGGGACAGGGGGCGAAAAACTGTTTTTT
16	-	TRBV28	TRBJ1-2	TRBD1	CASSLAGQGFRYGYTF	TGTGCCAGCAGTTTAGCGGGACAGGGATTTCGGTATGGCTACACCTTC
12	few	TRBV5-1	TRBJ1-1	TRBD1	CASSLLQGADDF	TGCGCCAGCAGCTTATTGCAGGGGGCCGATGACTTT